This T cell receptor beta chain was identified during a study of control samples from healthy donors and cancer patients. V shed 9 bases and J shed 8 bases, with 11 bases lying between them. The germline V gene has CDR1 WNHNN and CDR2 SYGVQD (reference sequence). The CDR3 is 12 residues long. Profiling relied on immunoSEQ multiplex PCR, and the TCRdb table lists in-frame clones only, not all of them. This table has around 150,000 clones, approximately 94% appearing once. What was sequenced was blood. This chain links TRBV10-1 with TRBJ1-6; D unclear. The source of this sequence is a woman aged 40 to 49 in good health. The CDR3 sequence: CARGTRDSPLHF. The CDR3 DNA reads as TGCGCCAGGGGCACAAGAGATTCACCCCTCCACTTT.